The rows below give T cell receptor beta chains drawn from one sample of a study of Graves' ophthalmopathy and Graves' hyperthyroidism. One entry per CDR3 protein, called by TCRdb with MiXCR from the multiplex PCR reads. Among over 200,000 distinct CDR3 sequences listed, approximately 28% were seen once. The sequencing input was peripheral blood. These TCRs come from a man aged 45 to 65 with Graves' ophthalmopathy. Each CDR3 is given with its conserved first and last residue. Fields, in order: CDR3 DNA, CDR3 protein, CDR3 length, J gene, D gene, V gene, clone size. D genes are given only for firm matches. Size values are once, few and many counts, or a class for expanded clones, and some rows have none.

CDR3 DNA: TGTGCCAGCAGCCCCCCTCCCCTCACGGGATCCGGAGCTTTCTTT; CDR3 protein: CASSPPPLTGSGAFF; CDR3 length: 15; J gene: TRBJ1-1; D gene: NA; V gene: TRBV12-3/TRBV12-4; clone size: many
CDR3 DNA: TGCAGTGCGACAAATCCGAACACCGGGGAGCTGTTTTTT; CDR3 protein: CSATNPNTGELFF; CDR3 length: 13; J gene: TRBJ2-2; D gene: NA; V gene: TRBV20-1; clone size: many
CDR3 DNA: TGTGCCAGCAGTCCCCGGAGGACTGAAGCTTTCTTT; CDR3 protein: CASSPRRTEAFF; CDR3 length: 12; J gene: TRBJ1-1; D gene: NA; V gene: TRBV6-1; clone size: many
CDR3 DNA: TGTGCCTGGAGTGTACCTCGGACTAGCGGGAAAGGGAACGAGCAGTACTTC; CDR3 protein: CAWSVPRTSGKGNEQYF; CDR3 length: 17; J gene: TRBJ2-7; D gene: TRBD2; V gene: TRBV30; clone size: many
CDR3 DNA: TGCAGCGTTAGCGGGAGCTCTGCGAACACCGGGGAGCTGTTTTTT; CDR3 protein: CSVSGSSANTGELFF; CDR3 length: 15; J gene: TRBJ2-2; D gene: TRBD2; V gene: TRBV29-1; clone size: many
CDR3 DNA: TGTGCCAGCCCTACCCAGGGAGTGCTCCACGAGCAGTACTTC; CDR3 protein: CASPTQGVLHEQYF; CDR3 length: 14; J gene: TRBJ2-7; D gene: NA; V gene: TRBV6-2/TRBV6-3; clone size: NA
CDR3 DNA: TGTGCCAGCAGCCATACCTTTACAGGGGTCAGGGGGGGCTACACCTTC; CDR3 protein: CASSHTFTGVRGGYTF; CDR3 length: 16; J gene: TRBJ1-2; D gene: TRBD1; V gene: TRBV27; clone size: many
CDR3 DNA: TGTGCCAGCAGCTTAGGCTCCTTAGGAGATCAGCCCCAGCATTTT; CDR3 protein: CASSLGSLGDQPQHF; CDR3 length: 15; J gene: TRBJ1-5; D gene: NA; V gene: TRBV7-9; clone size: NA
CDR3 DNA: TGCAGTGCCACCGGACAGGGGGGATACGAGCAGTACTTC; CDR3 protein: CSATGQGGYEQYF; CDR3 length: 13; J gene: TRBJ2-7; D gene: TRBD1; V gene: TRBV20-1; clone size: many
CDR3 DNA: TGCAGTGCTAGCGGGACAGAAGAGACCCAGTACTTC; CDR3 protein: CSASGTEETQYF; CDR3 length: 12; J gene: TRBJ2-5; D gene: TRBD1; V gene: TRBV20-1; clone size: many
CDR3 DNA: TGTGCCAGCAGTTTAAGGTCCCTCTCCTACGAGCAGTACTTC; CDR3 protein: CASSLRSLSYEQYF; CDR3 length: 14; J gene: TRBJ2-7; D gene: NA; V gene: TRBV28; clone size: NA
CDR3 DNA: TGTGCCAGCAGCTCCCAACTCCAGCATCGGGGATCATTGAACACTGAAGCTTTCTTT; CDR3 protein: CASSSQLQHRGSLNTEAFF; CDR3 length: 19; J gene: TRBJ1-1; D gene: NA; V gene: TRBV11-3; clone size: NA
CDR3 DNA: TGTGCCAGCAGCTACCGGGACAGGGGTTACGAGCAGTACTTC; CDR3 protein: CASSYRDRGYEQYF; CDR3 length: 14; J gene: TRBJ2-7; D gene: TRBD1; V gene: TRBV7-8; clone size: many
CDR3 DNA: TGTGCCAGCAGCTCCCAGGGGAGACTAGCGGGGGGAGAGACCCAGTACTTC; CDR3 protein: CASSSQGRLAGGETQYF; CDR3 length: 17; J gene: TRBJ2-5; D gene: TRBD2; V gene: TRBV11-2; clone size: NA
CDR3 DNA: TGTGCCACCAGCGGACTACCGGGACAGGGGGCAGAATACTATGGCTACACCTTC; CDR3 protein: CATSGLPGQGAEYYGYTF; CDR3 length: 18; J gene: TRBJ1-2; D gene: TRBD1; V gene: TRBV15; clone size: NA
CDR3 DNA: TGTGCCAGCTCACCCGGGACAGTCTACGAGCAGTACTTC; CDR3 protein: CASSPGTVYEQYF; CDR3 length: 13; J gene: TRBJ2-7; D gene: TRBD1; V gene: TRBV18; clone size: many
CDR3 DNA: TGCAGTGCTAGGGTAGAGGCTGAAGACTACGAGCAGTACTTC; CDR3 protein: CSARVEAEDYEQYF; CDR3 length: 14; J gene: TRBJ2-7; D gene: NA; V gene: TRBV20-1; clone size: many
CDR3 DNA: TGTGCCAGCAGTTTAGGTACAGGGCTGAAGGAATCACCCCTCCACTTT; CDR3 protein: CASSLGTGLKESPLHF; CDR3 length: 16; J gene: TRBJ1-6; D gene: NA; V gene: TRBV12-3/TRBV12-4; clone size: many
CDR3 DNA: TGTGCCAGCAGTGACTCAGGGTTTTCAAGGTCACCCCTCCACTTT; CDR3 protein: CASSDSGFSRSPLHF; CDR3 length: 15; J gene: TRBJ1-6; D gene: NA; V gene: TRBV6-5; clone size: NA
CDR3 DNA: TGCGCCAGCAGCGGGACAGGGGGCTTCTATGGCTACACCTTC; CDR3 protein: CASSGTGGFYGYTF; CDR3 length: 14; J gene: TRBJ1-2; D gene: TRBD1; V gene: TRBV5-1; clone size: many
CDR3 DNA: TGTGCCAGTAGCACCCTAGCGGGAGTTGAGGAGACCCAGTACTTC; CDR3 protein: CASSTLAGVEETQYF; CDR3 length: 15; J gene: TRBJ2-5; D gene: TRBD2; V gene: TRBV19; clone size: many
CDR3 DNA: TGCAGTGCTAGGGTGGACAGGGGGCTGGATCAGCCCCAGCATTTT; CDR3 protein: CSARVDRGLDQPQHF; CDR3 length: 15; J gene: TRBJ1-5; D gene: TRBD1; V gene: TRBV20-1; clone size: NA
CDR3 DNA: TGTGCCAGCTCACCAGTCCCCCAGGCCCAAAAGACCCAGTACTTC; CDR3 protein: CASSPVPQAQKTQYF; CDR3 length: 15; J gene: TRBJ2-5; D gene: NA; V gene: TRBV18; clone size: many
CDR3 DNA: TGTGCCAGCAGTGGGGAGAGAAATTCACCCCTCCACTTT; CDR3 protein: CASSGERNSPLHF; CDR3 length: 13; J gene: TRBJ1-6; D gene: NA; V gene: TRBV6-1; clone size: many
CDR3 DNA: TGTGCCAGCATCCGCGCGGTGAACACCGGGGAGCTGTTTTTT; CDR3 protein: CASIRAVNTGELFF; CDR3 length: 14; J gene: TRBJ2-2; D gene: NA; V gene: TRBV12-3/TRBV12-4; clone size: NA
CDR3 DNA: TGTGCCAGCAGTTTATTTGGCGGGAGGGCCTACGAGCAGTACTTC; CDR3 protein: CASSLFGGRAYEQYF; CDR3 length: 15; J gene: TRBJ2-7; D gene: TRBD2; V gene: TRBV28; clone size: many
CDR3 DNA: TGTGCCAGCAGTCAAGCGGGAGGGGAATGGGAGACCCAGTACTTC; CDR3 protein: CASSQAGGEWETQYF; CDR3 length: 15; J gene: TRBJ2-5; D gene: TRBD2; V gene: TRBV12-3/TRBV12-4; clone size: many
CDR3 DNA: TGTGCCAGCAGCATACAGGGGGCTCGGGGCTACACCTTC; CDR3 protein: CASSIQGARGYTF; CDR3 length: 13; J gene: TRBJ1-2; D gene: TRBD1; V gene: TRBV3-1; clone size: many
CDR3 DNA: TGTGCCAGCAGTCCCACCGGGATTCCCCCCTACGAGCAGTACTTC; CDR3 protein: CASSPTGIPPYEQYF; CDR3 length: 15; J gene: TRBJ2-7; D gene: NA; V gene: TRBV12-3/TRBV12-4; clone size: NA
CDR3 DNA: TGCGCCAGCAGCCCCAGACAGGGGAACTATGGCTACACCTTC; CDR3 protein: CASSPRQGNYGYTF; CDR3 length: 14; J gene: TRBJ1-2; D gene: TRBD1; V gene: TRBV4-3; clone size: many
CDR3 DNA: TGTGCCAGCAGTTATTCCAGGGCGAATTCACCCCTCCACTTT; CDR3 protein: CASSYSRANSPLHF; CDR3 length: 14; J gene: TRBJ1-6; D gene: NA; V gene: TRBV27; clone size: NA
CDR3 DNA: TGTGCCAGCAGTGAACGGGGGACGGACTCCTACGAGCAGTACTTC; CDR3 protein: CASSERGTDSYEQYF; CDR3 length: 15; J gene: TRBJ2-7; D gene: NA; V gene: TRBV2; clone size: many
CDR3 DNA: TGTGCCAGCAGTCAAGGACAGGACGATAGCAATCAGCCCCAGCATTTT; CDR3 protein: CASSQGQDDSNQPQHF; CDR3 length: 16; J gene: TRBJ1-5; D gene: TRBD1; V gene: TRBV28; clone size: many
CDR3 DNA: TGTGCCAGCAGCATCGCTCAGAGTGAAAACATTCAGTACTTC; CDR3 protein: CASSIAQSENIQYF; CDR3 length: 14; J gene: TRBJ2-4; D gene: NA; V gene: TRBV2; clone size: NA
CDR3 DNA: TGTGCCAGCACCCTACAGGGTGGCGCTGAAGCTTTCTTT; CDR3 protein: CASTLQGGAEAFF; CDR3 length: 13; J gene: TRBJ1-1; D gene: NA; V gene: TRBV6-1; clone size: NA